These 28 T cell receptor beta chains were all obtained from the same sample, sequenced in a study. TCRdb ran MiXCR on the 5' RACE reads and lists one entry per CDR3 protein. The sample lists roughly 69,000 distinct CDR3 sequences, 22% occurring once. The sample consisted of memory CD4+ T cells sorted from a lymph node. Specified subset: memory CD4+ T cells, CD4+CD45RO+CD25-. The receptor source for this set is a female donor with breast cancer.

V gene TRBV6-6 combines with J gene TRBJ1-1, with D maybe TRBD1 (6 bases). The CDR3 is 14 amino acids. Deletions cut 7 bases from V and 3 bases from J, with 15 bases between. Germline V gene data show CDR1 as MNHNY and CDR2 as SVGAGI (reference sequence). CDR3 sequence (DNA): TGTGCCAGCAAGCGAGGGACAAAAGACACTGAAGCTTTCTTT. This gives the protein CASKRGTKDTEAFF.

The J gene is TRBJ1-1, the V gene TRBV7-8; D call uncertain. The V and J ends lost 6 bases and 6 bases respectively, with 14 bases between them. Per germline, CDR1 SGHVS and CDR2 FQNEAQ. The CDR3 spans 13 residues. The CDR3 coding sequence is TGTGCCAGCAGTCCCTTGACATTTTCTGAAGCTTTCTTT. Translating gives CASSPLTFSEAFF.

V usage is TRBV5-1 and J usage is TRBJ2-2; TRBD2 agrees at 8 bases. CDR1 is SGHRS, CDR2 YFSETQ, per germline. Unmatched junction bases numbered 6, after V lost 0 bases and J lost 5 bases. The CDR3 runs to 16 residues. The CDR3 sequence: CASSLVGSGITGELFF. The CDR3 coding sequence is TGCGCCAGCAGCTTGGTTGGTAGCGGGATAACCGGGGAGCTGTTTTTT.

This clonotype was recorded a few times. This chain uses TRBV5-1 with TRBJ2-2; perhaps TRBD1 as D (5 bases). The CDR3 covers 16 residues. CDR1 and CDR2 (germline): SGHRS, YFSETQ. Between the trimmed V and J ends, which lost 4 bases and 3 bases, there was a span of 16 bases. The DNA for the CDR3 is TGCGCCAGCAGCCTCGGACAATTCAGCTACACCGGGGAGCTGTTTTTT. It specifies CASSLGQFSYTGELFF.

As concerns this clonotype: This may be a read error, as it is one base from a much larger clone. Without the conserved terminal phenylalanine or tryptophan, this CDR3 likely stems from a read error. The chain couples TRBV5-1 to TRBJ1-1; TRBD1 is a possible D gene (6 bases). CDR1 and CDR2 from the germline V gene are SGHRS and YFSETQ. Trimming shortened V by 2 bases and J by 1 base, and 9 bases separated the two germline ends. The length of the CDR3 is 14 residues. The CDR3 region has the DNA TGCGCCAGCAGCTTCGGACAGACGAACACTGAAGCTTTCTGT. Amino acids: CASSFGQTNTEAFC.

This chain connects TRBV30 to TRBJ2-1; D is ambiguous. The germline V gene encodes CDR1 GTSNPN and CDR2 SVGIG (reference sequence). V was shortened by 2 bases and J by 7 bases, with 12 bases between the two germline ends. This CDR3 spans 13 amino acids. The CDR3 DNA sequence: TGTGCCTGGAGTACTACCCTGGGTAATGAGCAGTTCTTC. Amino acids: CAWSTTLGNEQFF.

This clonotype showed up many times. The rearrangement links TRBV6-1 to TRBJ1-5, with D possibly matching TRBD1 (5 bases). Trimming pared 2 bases from V and 1 base from J, leaving 12 bases between. Germline CDR1 reads MNHNS; CDR2 reads SASEGT. This CDR3 region has 16 residues. CDR3 region: CASSESGGASNQPQHF. CDR3 DNA sequence: TGTGCCAGCAGTGAAAGTGGCGGGGCAAGCAATCAGCCCCAGCATTTT.

This clonotype was observed many times. This chain joins TRBV7-3 and TRBJ2-5, with D perhaps TRBD1 or TRBD2 (6 bases each). The germline CDR1 and CDR2 sequences are SGHTA and FQGTGA. V lost 4 bases to trimming and J lost 10 bases, with 16 bases between them. The CDR3 contains 13 residues. The CDR3, as DNA: TGTGCCAGCAGCTCAGGGGCCAACGGGGGCCAGTACTTC. This gives the protein CASSSGANGGQYF.

Many counts were recorded for this clonotype. The V and J genes are TRBV3-1 and TRBJ1-6; a weak D match, TRBD1 (6 bases). The CDR3 has 16 amino acids. V was shortened by 4 bases and J by 10 bases, with 20 bases between the two germline ends. Germline CDR1 and CDR2: LGHDT and YNNKEL (reference sequence). CDR3 sequence: CASSRAGDMGGSPLHF. DNA of the CDR3: TGTGCCAGCAGCCGAGCCGGGGACATGGGAGGGTCACCCCTCCACTTT.

Concerning this clonotype itself: Given the absence of the conserved phenylalanine or tryptophan at the CDR3 end, a read error is likely. The DNA is left out, because the CDR3 cannot be placed on it with certainty; the CDR3 is given as TCRdb lists it. The chain recombines TRBV20-1 with TRBJ1-5; the table's D call, TRBD1, has no DNA check behind it. Germline-derived CDR1 and CDR2 are DFQATT and SNEGSKA (reference sequence). Ends included, the CDR3 has 13 residues. CDR3 in amino acids: CSAADRSNQPQHS.

This clonotype was counted at least ten times. V gene TRBV7-2 combines with J gene TRBJ1-5, with 11 bases that match TRBD1. The germline V gene encodes CDR1 SGHTA and CDR2 FQGNSA. With V trimmed by 5 bases and J by 0 bases, 9 bases remained unmatched. There are 18 residues in the CDR3. The CDR3 loop reads CASSTIGTGGFSNQPQHF. Written as DNA, the CDR3 is TGTGCCAGCAGCACCATCGGGACAGGGGGGTTTAGCAATCAGCCCCAGCATTTT. Complete variable domain (other parts from reference TRBV7-2 and TRBJ1-5): GAGVSQSPSNKVTEKGKDVELRCDPISGHTALYWYRQSLGQGLEFLIYFQGNSAPDKSGLPSDRFSAERTGGSVSTLTIQRTQQEDSAVYLCASSTIGTGGFSNQPQHFGDGTRLSIL.

This clonotype has just a few counts. The chain is built from TRBV6-5 and TRBJ1-3; the D gene is possibly TRBD1 (5 bases). Trimming shortened V by 6 bases and J by 0 bases, and 18 bases separated the two germline ends. Germline V gene lookup returns CDR1 MNHEY and CDR2 SVGAGI. This CDR3 contains 17 residues. CDR3 DNA: TGTGCCAGCAGAGGGACGAACCCCGCGCACTCTGGAAACACCATATATTTT. Its protein product is CASRGTNPAHSGNTIYF.

This clonotype was observed a few times. This chain connects TRBV5-1 to TRBJ1-6; 8 nucleotides line up with TRBD1. With V trimmed by 0 bases and J by 9 bases, 8 bases remained unmatched. CDR1 SGHRS and CDR2 YFSETQ come from the germline V gene. This CDR3 contains 16 residues. The CDR3 sequence: CASSLAFDRGFSPLHF. The CDR3 DNA follows: TGCGCCAGCAGCTTGGCATTCGACAGGGGTTTTTCACCCCTCCACTTT.

The chain joins TRBV20-1 to TRBJ2-4, with 7 bases aligning to TRBD1. The CDR3 has 14 residues. Trimming cost V 1 base and J 7 bases; bases outside gene matches: 7. Germline CDR1 DFQATT, CDR2 SNEGSKA (reference sequence). The CDR3 loop is CSARAGQDNNIQYF. DNA of the CDR3: TGCAGTGCTAGAGCCGGACAGGATAATAACATTCAGTACTTC.

This clonotype was seen only a few times. This chain joins TRBV5-1 and TRBJ2-4; 15 bases match TRBD2. The CDR3 contains 18 residues. Trimming took 5 bases from V and 8 from J; bases not matched to a gene: 14. Germline-derived CDR1 and CDR2 are SGHRS and YFSETQ. The CDR3 region has the DNA TGCGCCAGCAGGATTCAACCGGGACTAGCGGGAGGTGGGGACATTCAGTACTTC. Translating gives CASRIQPGLAGGGDIQYF.

The gene calls are TRBV9 and TRBJ2-3, with TRBD1 matching over 8 bases. CDR3 size: 15 residues. The germline V gene encodes CDR1 SGDLS and CDR2 YYNGEE. J gave up 4 bases and V 2 bases, and 6 bases lay outside the gene matches. The CDR3 sequence: CASSVTSGGADTQYF. As DNA, the CDR3 is TGTGCCAGCAGCGTCACTTCAGGGGGCGCAGATACGCAGTATTTT.

This chain joins TRBV6-1 and TRBJ2-7, with D perhaps being TRBD1 or TRBD2 (6 bases each). Trimming stripped 7 bases from V and 9 bases from J, with 22 bases between. CDR3 length equals 14 residues. The germline gives CDR1 MNHNS, CDR2 SASEGT. In DNA form, the CDR3 reads TGTGCCAGCATGACACAGGGAGGAGGATTCGGGCAGTACTTC. Protein product: CASMTQGGGFGQYF.

This clonotype was seen more than once but under ten times. This chain connects TRBV12-3 or TRBV12-4 to TRBJ1-2; 8 positions agree with TRBD1. V dropped 5 bases and J dropped 8; count of bases not matched to a gene: 7. The CDR3 length is 13 residues. The CDR3 coding sequence is TGTGCCAGCAGTAGACAGGGGATCGGCGGCTACACCTTC. The encoded protein is CASSRQGIGGYTF.

The chain is built from TRBV28 and TRBJ2-1; 10 bases agree with TRBD1. J was trimmed by 9 bases and V by 7 bases; bases with no gene match: 6. The CDR3 covers 13 residues. Germline CDR1 and CDR2: MDHEN and SYDVKM. CDR3 DNA sequence: TGTGCCAGCACGACAGGGGGCTACGGTGAGCAGTTCTTC. This sequence encodes CASTTGGYGEQFF.

This clonotype was picked up many times. The rearrangement uses TRBV5-1 and TRBJ2-7, with 14 bases that match TRBD2. Germline assignment: CDR1 SGHRS and CDR2 YFSETQ. The J segment lost 7 bases and the V segment lost 4 bases, leaving 7 bases of the junction unmatched. This CDR3 contains 15 residues. CDR3 coding DNA: TGCGCCAGCAGCCCAGGACTAGCGGGAGGTCGTGAGCAGTACTTC. This sequence encodes CASSPGLAGGREQYF.

This clonotype appeared a few times. V gene TRBV4-3 combines with J gene TRBJ2-3, with 7 bases aligning to TRBD1. The V and J ends lost 0 bases and 2 bases, in that order; junction bases with no gene match: 5. The CDR3 has 16 amino acids. CDR1 LGHNA and CDR2 YSLEER come from the germline V gene. The CDR3 coding sequence is TGCGCCAGCAGCCAAGATCTGGGACAGACCACAGATACGCAGTATTTT. Translating it yields CASSQDLGQTTDTQYF.

The rearrangement joins TRBV6-6 to TRBJ2-6; unclear D gene. The CDR3 is 14 amino acids. Germline assignment: CDR1 MNHNY and CDR2 SVGAGI (reference sequence). The V end lost 8 bases, the J end lost 0 bases, and 8 bases lay between the germline ends. CDR3 coding DNA: TGTGCCAGCTCGGAAATCTCTGGGGCCAACGTCCTGACTTTC. Amino acid sequence: CASSEISGANVLTF.

The sample holds many counts of this clonotype. This chain links TRBV28 with TRBJ2-3; 9 bases match TRBD2. CDR1 MDHEN and CDR2 SYDVKM come from the germline V gene. With V trimmed by 6 bases and J by 3 bases, 13 bases remained unmatched. The CDR3 spans 17 residues. The CDR3: CASSPNGWAGGTDTQYF. The DNA for the CDR3 is TGTGCCAGCAGCCCAAACGGATGGGCGGGAGGGACAGATACGCAGTATTTT.

Only a few counts were recorded for this clonotype. This chain connects TRBV5-1 to TRBJ2-1; no reliable D call. CDR3 length: 14 amino acids. The V end was cut by 4 bases, the J end by 0 bases, with 8 bases between. Germline lookup yields CDR1 SGHRS and CDR2 YFSETQ. The CDR3 bases are TGCGCCAGCAGCCTCCAAAACTCCTACAATGAGCAGTTCTTC. Translation gives CASSLQNSYNEQFF.

This clonotype appeared many times. The chain combines TRBV27 with TRBJ2-5, with 11 bases fitting TRBD2. Germline trimming cut 3 bases from V and 5 bases from J; bases unmatched to any gene: 5. Germline V CDR1 and CDR2: MNHEY, SMNVEV (reference sequence). This CDR3 comprises 15 residues. The CDR3: CASSFQTSGVETQYF. CDR3 in DNA: TGTGCCAGCAGTTTCCAGACTAGCGGGGTGGAGACCCAGTACTTC.

The table lists this clonotype with many counts. The chain has TRBV7-9 and TRBJ1-5; no clear D gene. The CDR3 totals 13 residues. V was pared by 1 base and J by 0 bases, with 1 base between. The germline V gene has CDR1 SEHNR and CDR2 FQNEAQ (reference sequence). In DNA form, the CDR3 reads TGTGCCAGCAGCTTAGATAGCAATCAGCCCCAGCATTTT. It yields the protein CASSLDSNQPQHF.

The chain carries TRBV5-1 and TRBJ2-5; 10 bases map to TRBD1. The trim removed 3 bases at V and 5 bases at J, leaving 4 bases unmatched. Germline V gene sequence: CDR1 SGHRS, CDR2 YFSETQ. The CDR3 is 14 residues long. CDR3 region: CASSSTGGGETQYF. As DNA, the CDR3 is TGCGCCAGCAGCTCGACAGGGGGCGGGGAGACCCAGTACTTC.

The chain couples TRBV13 to TRBJ1-1; no reliable D call. The CDR3 length is 15 residues. V lost 1 base to trimming and J lost 1 base, with 10 bases between them. Germline lookup yields CDR1 PRHDT and CDR2 FYEKMQ (reference sequence). The CDR3 loop reads CASSLEAAANTEAFF. In DNA, the CDR3 is TGTGCCAGCAGCTTAGAGGCGGCGGCGAACACTGAAGCTTTCTTT.